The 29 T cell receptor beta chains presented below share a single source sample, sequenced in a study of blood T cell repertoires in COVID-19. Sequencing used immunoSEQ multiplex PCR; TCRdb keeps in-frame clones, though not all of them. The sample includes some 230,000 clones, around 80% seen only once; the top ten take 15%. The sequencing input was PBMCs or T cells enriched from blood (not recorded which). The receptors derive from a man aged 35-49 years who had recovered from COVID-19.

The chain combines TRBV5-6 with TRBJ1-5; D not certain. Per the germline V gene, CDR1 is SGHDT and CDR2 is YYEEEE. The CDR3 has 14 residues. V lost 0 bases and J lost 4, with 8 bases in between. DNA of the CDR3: TGTGCCAGCAGCTTGGAGGGCGGGAATCAGCCCCAGCATTTT. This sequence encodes CASSLEGGNQPQHF.

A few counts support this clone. CDR3 loop: CASSGAVNEQFF. DNA for the CDR3: TGTGCCAGCAGCGGGGCGGTTAATGAGCAGTTCTTC. The chain employs TRBV7-6 and TRBJ2-1; D is perhaps TRBD1 (5 bases). CDR1 is SGHVS, CDR2 FNYEAQ, per germline. CDR3 length: 12 amino acids. The V and J ends lost 5 bases and 7 bases respectively, with 9 bases between them. The variable domain in full, with the rest retrieved from reference TRBV7-6 and TRBJ2-1, is GAGVSQSPRYKVTKRGQDVALRCDPISGHVSLYWYRQALGQGPEFLTYFNYEAQQDKSGLPNDRFSAERPEGSISTLTIQRTEQRDSAMYRCASSGAVNEQFFGPGTRLTVL.

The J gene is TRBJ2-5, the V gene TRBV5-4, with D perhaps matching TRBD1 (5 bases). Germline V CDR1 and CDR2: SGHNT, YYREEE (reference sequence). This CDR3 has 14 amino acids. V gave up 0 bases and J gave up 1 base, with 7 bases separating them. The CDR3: CASSLDTGQETQYF. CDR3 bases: TGTGCCAGCAGCTTGGATACAGGCCAAGAGACCCAGTACTTC.

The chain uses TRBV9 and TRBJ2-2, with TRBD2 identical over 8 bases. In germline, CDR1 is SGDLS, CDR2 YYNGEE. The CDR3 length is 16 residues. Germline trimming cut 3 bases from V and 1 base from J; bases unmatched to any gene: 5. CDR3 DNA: TGTGCCAGCAGCGGGCGACTAGCGCAGAACACCGGGGAGCTGTTTTTT. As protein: CASSGRLAQNTGELFF.

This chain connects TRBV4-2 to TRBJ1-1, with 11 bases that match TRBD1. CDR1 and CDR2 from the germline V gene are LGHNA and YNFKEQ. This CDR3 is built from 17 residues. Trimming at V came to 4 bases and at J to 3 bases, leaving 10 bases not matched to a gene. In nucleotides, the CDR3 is TGTGCCAGCAGCCCCCGGACAGGGGGCGGTGGGGACACTGAAGCTTTCTTT. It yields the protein CASSPRTGGGGDTEAFF.

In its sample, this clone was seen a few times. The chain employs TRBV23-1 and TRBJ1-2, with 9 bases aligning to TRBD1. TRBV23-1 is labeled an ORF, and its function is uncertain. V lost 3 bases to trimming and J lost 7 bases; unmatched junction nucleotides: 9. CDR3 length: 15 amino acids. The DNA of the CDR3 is TGCGCCAGCAGTCAGCCCCGGGACAGGGTAGGTGGCTACACCTTC. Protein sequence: CASSQPRDRVGGYTF.

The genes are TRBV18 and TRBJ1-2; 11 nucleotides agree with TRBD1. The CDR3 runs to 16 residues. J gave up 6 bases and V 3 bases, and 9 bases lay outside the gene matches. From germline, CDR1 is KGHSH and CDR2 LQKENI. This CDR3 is CASSPGPDRGLHGYTF. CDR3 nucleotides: TGTGCCAGCTCACCGGGACCGGACAGGGGGCTCCATGGCTACACCTTC. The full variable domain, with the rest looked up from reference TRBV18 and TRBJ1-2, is NAGVMQNPRHLVRRRGQEARLRCSPMKGHSHVYWYRQLPEEGLKFMVYLQKENIIDESGMPKERFSAEFPKEGPSILRIQQVVRGDSAAYFCASSPGPDRGLHGYTFGSGTRLTVV.

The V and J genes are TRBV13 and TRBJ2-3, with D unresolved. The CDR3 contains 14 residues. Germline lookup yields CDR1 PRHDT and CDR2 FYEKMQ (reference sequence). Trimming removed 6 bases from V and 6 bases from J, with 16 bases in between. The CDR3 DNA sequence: TGTGCCAGCAGTACCTCGGGTGGCCGGGATACGCAGTATTTT. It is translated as CASSTSGGRDTQYF.

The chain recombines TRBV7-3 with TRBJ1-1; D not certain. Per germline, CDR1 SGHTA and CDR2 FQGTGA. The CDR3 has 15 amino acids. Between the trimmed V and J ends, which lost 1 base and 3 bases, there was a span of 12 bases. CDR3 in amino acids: CASSLSPGSHTEAFF. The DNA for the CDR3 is TGTGCCAGCAGCTTAAGTCCGGGTTCGCACACTGAAGCTTTCTTT.

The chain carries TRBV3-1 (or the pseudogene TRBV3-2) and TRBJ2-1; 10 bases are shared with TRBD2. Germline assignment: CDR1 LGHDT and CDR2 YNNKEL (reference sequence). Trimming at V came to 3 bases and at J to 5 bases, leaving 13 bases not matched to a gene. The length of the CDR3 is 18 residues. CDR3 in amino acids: CASSQVFQRLAGDNEQFF. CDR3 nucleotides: TGTGCCAGCAGCCAGGTTTTCCAGCGGCTAGCGGGGGACAATGAGCAGTTCTTC.

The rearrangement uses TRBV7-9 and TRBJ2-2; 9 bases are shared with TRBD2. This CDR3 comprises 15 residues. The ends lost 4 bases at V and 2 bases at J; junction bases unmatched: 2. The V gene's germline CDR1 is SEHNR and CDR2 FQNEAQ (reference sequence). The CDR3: CASSSTSGNTGELFF. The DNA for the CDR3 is TGTGCCAGCAGCTCGACTAGCGGAAACACCGGGGAGCTGTTTTTT.

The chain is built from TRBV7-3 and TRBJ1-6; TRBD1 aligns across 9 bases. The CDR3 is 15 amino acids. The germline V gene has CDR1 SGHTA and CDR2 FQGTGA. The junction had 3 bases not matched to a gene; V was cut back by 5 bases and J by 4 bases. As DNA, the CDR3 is TGTGCCAGCAGCGCGGGACAGGGATATAATTCACCCCTCCACTTT. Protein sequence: CASSAGQGYNSPLHF.

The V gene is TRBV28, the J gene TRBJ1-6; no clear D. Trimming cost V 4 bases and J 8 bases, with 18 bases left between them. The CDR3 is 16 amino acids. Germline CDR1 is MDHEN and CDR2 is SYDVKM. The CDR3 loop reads CASSSPHSSGYSPLHF. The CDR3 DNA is TGTGCCAGCAGTTCCCCACATAGCTCCGGATATTCACCCCTCCACTTT. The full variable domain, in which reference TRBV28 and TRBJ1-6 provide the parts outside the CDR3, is DVKVTQSSRYLVKRTGEKVFLECVQDMDHENMFWYRQDPGLGLRLIYFSYDVKMKEKGDIPEGYSVSREKKERFSLILESASTNQTSMYLCASSSPHSSGYSPLHFGNGTRLTVT.

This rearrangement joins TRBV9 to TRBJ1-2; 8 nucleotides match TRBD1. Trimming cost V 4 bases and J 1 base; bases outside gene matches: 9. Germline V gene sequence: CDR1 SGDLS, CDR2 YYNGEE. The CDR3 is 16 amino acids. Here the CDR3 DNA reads TGTGCCAGCAGCCCCTGGACAGGGCTGGATAACTATGGCTACACCTTC. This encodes CASSPWTGLDNYGYTF.

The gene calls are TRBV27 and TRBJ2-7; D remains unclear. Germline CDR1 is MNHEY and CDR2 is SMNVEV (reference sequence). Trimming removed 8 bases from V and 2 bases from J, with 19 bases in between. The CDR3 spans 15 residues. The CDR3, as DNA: TGTGCCAGCTCACCCCCAGACCTCACTACCTACGAGCAGTACTTC. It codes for CASSPPDLTTYEQYF.

DNA for the CDR3: TGTGCCAGCAGCTTGGTGTCCGCTAACTATGGCTACACCTTC. Its translation is CASSLVSANYGYTF. The genes are TRBV5-6 and TRBJ1-2; D unclear. V shed 0 bases and J shed 0 bases, with 6 bases lying between them. The CDR3 sequence is 14 residues long. CDR1 SGHDT and CDR2 YYEEEE come from the germline V gene. The whole variable domain, remainder taken from reference TRBV5-6 and TRBJ1-2, is DAGVTQSPTHLIKTRGQQVTLRCSPKSGHDTVSWYQQALGQGPQFIFQYYEEEERQRGNFPDRFSGHQFPNYSSELNVNALLLGDSALYLCASSLVSANYGYTFGSGTRLTVV.

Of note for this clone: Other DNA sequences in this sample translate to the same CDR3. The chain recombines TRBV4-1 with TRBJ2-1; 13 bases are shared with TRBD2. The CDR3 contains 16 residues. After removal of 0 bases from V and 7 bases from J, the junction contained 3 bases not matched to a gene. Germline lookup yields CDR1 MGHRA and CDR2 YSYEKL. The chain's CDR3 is CASSQEGLAGKNEQFF. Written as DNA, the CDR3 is TGCGCCAGCAGCCAAGAGGGACTAGCGGGGAAGAATGAGCAGTTCTTC.

The CDR3 is CASSSDRGSGGKPQHF. The CDR3 coding sequence is TGTGCCAGCAGTTCGGACAGGGGAAGTGGTGGCAAGCCCCAGCATTTT. The chain combines TRBV6-5 with TRBJ1-5, with TRBD1 matching 9 bases. This CDR3 contains 16 residues. Germline assignment: CDR1 MNHEY and CDR2 SVGAGI. After removal of 4 bases from V and 8 bases from J, the junction contained 12 bases not matched to a gene.

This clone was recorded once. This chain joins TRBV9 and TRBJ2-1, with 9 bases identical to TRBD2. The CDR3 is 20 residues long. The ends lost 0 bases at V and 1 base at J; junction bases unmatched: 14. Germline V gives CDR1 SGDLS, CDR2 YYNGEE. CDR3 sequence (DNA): TGTGCCAGCAGCGTAGATGGTAGACTAGCGGACTCAAATTCCTACAATGAGCAGTTCTTC. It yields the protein CASSVDGRLADSNSYNEQFF.

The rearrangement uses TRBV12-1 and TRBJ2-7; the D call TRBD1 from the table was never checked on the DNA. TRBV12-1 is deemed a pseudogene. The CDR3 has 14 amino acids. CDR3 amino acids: CASATGTGQYEQYF. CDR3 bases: TGTGCCAGCGCAACCGGGACAGGGCAATACGAGCAGTACTTC.

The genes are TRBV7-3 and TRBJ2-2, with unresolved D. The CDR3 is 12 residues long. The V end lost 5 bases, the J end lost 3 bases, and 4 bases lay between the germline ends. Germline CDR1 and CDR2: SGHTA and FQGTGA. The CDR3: CASSVYTGELFF. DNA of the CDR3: TGTGCCAGCAGCGTCTACACCGGGGAGCTGTTTTTT.

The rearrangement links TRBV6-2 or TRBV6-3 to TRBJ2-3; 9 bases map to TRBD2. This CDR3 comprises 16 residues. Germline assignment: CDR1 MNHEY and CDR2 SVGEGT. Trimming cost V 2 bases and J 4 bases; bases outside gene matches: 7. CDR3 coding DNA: TGTGCCAGCAGTTACGGGCTAGCGGGGTCGGCAGATACGCAGTATTTT. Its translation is CASSYGLAGSADTQYF.

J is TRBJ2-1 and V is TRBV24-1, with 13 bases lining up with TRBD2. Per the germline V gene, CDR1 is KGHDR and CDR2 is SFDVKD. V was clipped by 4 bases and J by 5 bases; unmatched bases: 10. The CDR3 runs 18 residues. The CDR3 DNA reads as TGTGCCACCAGTGACCCGACTAGCGGGAGGCGAAATAACAATGAGCAGTTCTTC. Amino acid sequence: CATSDPTSGRRNNNEQFF.

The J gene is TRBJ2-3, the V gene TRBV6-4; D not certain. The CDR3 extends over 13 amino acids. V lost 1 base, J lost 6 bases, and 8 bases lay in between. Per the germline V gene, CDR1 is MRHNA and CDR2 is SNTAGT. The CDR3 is CASSDFKSDTQYF. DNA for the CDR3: TGTGCCAGCAGTGACTTCAAGAGCGATACGCAGTATTTT.

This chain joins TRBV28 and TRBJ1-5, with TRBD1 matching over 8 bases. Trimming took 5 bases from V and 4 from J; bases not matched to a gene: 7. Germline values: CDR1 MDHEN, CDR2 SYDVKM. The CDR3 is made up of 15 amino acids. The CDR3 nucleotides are TGTGCCAGCAGTGACGCCCGGGACAGGAATCAGCCCCAGCATTTT. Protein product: CASSDARDRNQPQHF.

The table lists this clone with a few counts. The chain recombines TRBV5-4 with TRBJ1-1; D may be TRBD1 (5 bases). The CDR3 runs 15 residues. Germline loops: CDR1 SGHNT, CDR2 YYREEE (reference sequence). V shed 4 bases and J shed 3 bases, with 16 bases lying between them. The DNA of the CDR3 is TGTGCCAGCAGCCCTATATCGGGGGGGTACACTGAAGCTTTCTTT. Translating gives CASSPISGGYTEAFF.

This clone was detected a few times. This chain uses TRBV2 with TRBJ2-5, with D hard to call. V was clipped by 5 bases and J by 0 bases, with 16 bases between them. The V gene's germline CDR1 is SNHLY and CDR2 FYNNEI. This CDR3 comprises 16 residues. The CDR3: CASSILGGKYQETQYF. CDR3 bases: TGTGCCAGCAGTATCCTAGGCGGAAAGTACCAAGAGACCCAGTACTTC. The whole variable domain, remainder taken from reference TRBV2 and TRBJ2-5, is EPEVTQTPSHQVTQMGQEVILRCVPISNHLYFYWYRQILGQKVEFLVSFYNNEISEKSEIFDDQFSVERPDGSNFTLKIRSTKLEDSAMYFCASSILGGKYQETQYFGPGTRLLVL.

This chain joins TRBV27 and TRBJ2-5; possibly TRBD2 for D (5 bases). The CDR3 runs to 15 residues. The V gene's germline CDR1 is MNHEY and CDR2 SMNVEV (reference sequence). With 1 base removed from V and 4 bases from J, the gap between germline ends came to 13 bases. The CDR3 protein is CASSLWAVGGETQYF. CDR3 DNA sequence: TGTGCCAGCAGTTTATGGGCGGTAGGAGGAGAGACCCAGTACTTC.

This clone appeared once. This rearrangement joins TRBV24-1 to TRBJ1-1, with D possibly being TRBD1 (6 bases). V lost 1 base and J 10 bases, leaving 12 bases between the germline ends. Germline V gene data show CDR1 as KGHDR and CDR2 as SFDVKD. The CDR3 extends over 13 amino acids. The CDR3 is CATSDFQGRAAFF. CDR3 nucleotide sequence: TGTGCCACCAGTGATTTTCAGGGGCGGGCAGCTTTCTTT.